The 8 T cell receptor beta chains listed next were all sequenced from one sample in a study of cytomegalovirus exposure and HLA in healthy donors. With 60 Vbeta and 13 Jbeta primers, the PCR was carried out. Profiled with immunoSEQ multiplex PCR; TCRdb holds only in-frame clones, not every one. Seen here are fewer than 130,000 clones, around 80% observed once, and the top ten hold roughly 5%. The sample comprised PBMCs. These receptors came from a female donor in good health and CMV-seropositive.

The chain links TRBV9 to TRBJ2-2; 9 bases line up with TRBD1. Trimming cost V 4 bases and J 6 bases; bases outside gene matches: 7. The CDR3 spans 15 residues. The germline CDR1 and CDR2 sequences are SGDLS and YYNGEE. DNA of the CDR3: TGTGCCAGCAGCTATAGACAGGGGGGAGCCGGGGAGCTGTTTTTT. Protein: CASSYRQGGAGELFF. The full variable domain, with the rest looked up from reference TRBV9 and TRBJ2-2, is DSGVTQTPKHLITATGQRVTLRCSPRSGDLSVYWYQQSLDQGLQFLIQYYNGEERAKGNILERFSAQQFPDLHSELNLSSLELGDSALYFCASSYRQGGAGELFFGEGSRLTVL.

This clone was detected only a few times. The V gene is TRBV5-4, the J gene TRBJ1-2; the match to TRBD1 covers 8 bases. The germline V gene has CDR1 SGHNT and CDR2 YYREEE (reference sequence). Trimming removed 4 bases from V and 5 bases from J; junction bases left unmatched: 7. The CDR3 has 14 residues. Here the CDR3 DNA reads TGTGCCAGCAGCATGGACAGGGCCGGTTATGGCTACACCTTC. Encoded protein: CASSMDRAGYGYTF.

This clone was seen only a few times. This chain links TRBV7-2 with TRBJ2-2, with TRBD2 matching over 11 bases. Per the germline V gene, CDR1 is SGHTA and CDR2 is FQGNSA. The J segment lost 4 bases and the V segment lost 4 bases, leaving 2 bases of the junction unmatched. This CDR3 is 15 amino acids long. The CDR3, as DNA: TGTGCCAGCAGCTCTGGACTAGCGGGCACCGGGGAGCTGTTTTTT. Protein sequence: CASSSGLAGTGELFF. The full variable domain, in which reference TRBV7-2 and TRBJ2-2 provide the parts outside the CDR3, is GAGVSQSPSNKVTEKGKDVELRCDPISGHTALYWYRQSLGQGLEFLIYFQGNSAPDKSGLPSDRFSAERTGGSVSTLTIQRTQQEDSAVYLCASSSGLAGTGELFFGEGSRLTVL.

This clone showed up just a few times. This chain connects TRBV27 to TRBJ2-5; possibly TRBD1 for D (6 bases). Germline V gene lookup returns CDR1 MNHEY and CDR2 SMNVEV (reference sequence). V was clipped by 8 bases and J by 2 bases, with 18 bases between them. The CDR3 spans 15 residues. The CDR3 here is CASGETGRPQETQYF. CDR3 nucleotides: TGTGCCAGCGGGGAGACAGGCCGCCCACAAGAGACCCAGTACTTC.

The V gene is TRBV19, the J gene TRBJ1-5, with 9 bases identical to TRBD1. V was pared by 5 bases and J by 3 bases, with 11 bases of the junction left unmatched. This CDR3 comprises 17 residues. Germline CDR1 reads LNHDA; CDR2 reads SQIVND (reference sequence). The CDR3 spells CASSRTGTGRSNQPQHF. The CDR3, as DNA: TGTGCCAGTAGTCGTACCGGGACAGGGCGTTCCAATCAGCCCCAGCATTTT.

The chain is built from TRBV15 and TRBJ1-1; D gene ambiguous. CDR1 and CDR2 (germline): LNHNV, YYDKDF (reference sequence). Deletions cut 0 bases from V and 5 bases from J, with 7 bases between. This CDR3 contains 13 residues. DNA for the CDR3: TGTGCCACCAGCAGAGATCGGTTGACTGAAGCTTTCTTT. It yields the protein CATSRDRLTEAFF.

This chain links TRBV27 with TRBJ1-5, with D maybe TRBD1 (6 bases). CDR3 size: 15 residues. V was trimmed by 8 bases and J by 3 bases, leaving 17 bases between them. Germline lookup yields CDR1 MNHEY and CDR2 SMNVEV (reference sequence). The CDR3 DNA reads TGTGCCAGCGACCGCGTCGACAGGTACAATCAGCCCCAGCATTTT. Translation: CASDRVDRYNQPQHF.

This chain links TRBV5-4 with TRBJ1-2; 10 nucleotides agree with TRBD1. V lost 6 bases to trimming and J lost 7 bases; unmatched junction nucleotides: 6. The CDR3 sequence is 13 residues long. Germline assignment: CDR1 SGHNT and CDR2 YYREEE (reference sequence). The CDR3, as DNA: TGTGCCAGCACCGCGACAGGGGGCATTGGCTACACCTTC. Translating it yields CASTATGGIGYTF.